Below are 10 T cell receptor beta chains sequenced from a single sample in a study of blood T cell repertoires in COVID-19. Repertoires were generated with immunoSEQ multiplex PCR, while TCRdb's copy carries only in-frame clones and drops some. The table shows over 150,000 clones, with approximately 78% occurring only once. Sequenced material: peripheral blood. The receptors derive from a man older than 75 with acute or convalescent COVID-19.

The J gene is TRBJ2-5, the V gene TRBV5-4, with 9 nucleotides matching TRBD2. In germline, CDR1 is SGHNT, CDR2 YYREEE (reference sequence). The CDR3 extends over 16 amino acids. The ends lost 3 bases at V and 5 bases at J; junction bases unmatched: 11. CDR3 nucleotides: TGTGCCAGCAGCTCCTCTTGGGCGGGGGGGCAGGAGACCCAGTACTTC. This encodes CASSSSWAGGQETQYF.

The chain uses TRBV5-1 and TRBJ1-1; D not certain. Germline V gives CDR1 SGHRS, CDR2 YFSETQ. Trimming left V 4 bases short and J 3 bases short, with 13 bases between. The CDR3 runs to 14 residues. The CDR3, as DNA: TGCGCCAGCAGCGGAGTACGGGAGGACACTGAAGCTTTCTTT. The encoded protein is CASSGVREDTEAFF.

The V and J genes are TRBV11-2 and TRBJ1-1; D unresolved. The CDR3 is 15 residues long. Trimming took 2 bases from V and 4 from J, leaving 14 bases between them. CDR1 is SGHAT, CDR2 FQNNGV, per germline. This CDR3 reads CASSLMAAPSTEAFF. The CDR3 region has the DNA TGTGCCAGCAGCTTAATGGCTGCACCATCCACTGAAGCTTTCTTT. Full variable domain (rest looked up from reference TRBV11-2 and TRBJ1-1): EAGVAQSPRYKIIEKRQSVAFWCNPISGHATLYWYQQILGQGPKLLIQFQNNGVVDDSQLPKDRFSAERLKGVDSTLKIQPAKLEDSAVYLCASSLMAAPSTEAFFGQGTRLTVV.

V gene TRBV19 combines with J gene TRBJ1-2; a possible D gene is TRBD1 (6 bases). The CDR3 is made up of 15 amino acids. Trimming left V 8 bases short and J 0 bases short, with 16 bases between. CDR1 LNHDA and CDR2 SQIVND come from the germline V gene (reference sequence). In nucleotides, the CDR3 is TGTGCCAGTCGGGCTGGACAGCCTTCTAACTATGGCTACACCTTC. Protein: CASRAGQPSNYGYTF.

CDR3 loop: CAVSGTTYGYTF. In DNA form, the CDR3 reads TGTGCCGTATCCGGGACAACTTATGGCTACACCTTC. The chain carries TRBV10-3 and TRBJ1-2; TRBD1 is a possible D gene (6 bases). V was clipped by 11 bases and J by 5 bases, with 15 bases between them. CDR1 is ENHRY and CDR2 is SYGVKD in the germline V gene. CDR3 length equals 12 residues.

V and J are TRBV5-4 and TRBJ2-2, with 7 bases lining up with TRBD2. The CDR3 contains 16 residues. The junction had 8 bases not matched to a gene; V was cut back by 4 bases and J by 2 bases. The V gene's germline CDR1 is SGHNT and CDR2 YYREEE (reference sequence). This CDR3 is CASSPPRGGNTGELFF. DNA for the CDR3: TGTGCCAGCAGCCCCCCCCGCGGGGGTAACACCGGGGAGCTGTTTTTT.

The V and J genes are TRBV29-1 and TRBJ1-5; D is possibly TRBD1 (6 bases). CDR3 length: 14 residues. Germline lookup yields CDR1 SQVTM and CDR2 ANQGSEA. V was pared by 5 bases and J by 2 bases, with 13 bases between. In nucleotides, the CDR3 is TGCAGCGTTCACACAGGGTCGGGCAATCAGCCCCAGCATTTT. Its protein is CSVHTGSGNQPQHF.

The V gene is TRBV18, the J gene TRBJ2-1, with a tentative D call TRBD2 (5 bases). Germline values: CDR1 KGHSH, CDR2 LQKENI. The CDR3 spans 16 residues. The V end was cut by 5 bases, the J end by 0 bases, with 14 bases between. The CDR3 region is CASSITADNSYNEQFF. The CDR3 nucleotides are TGTGCCAGCTCAATAACAGCGGATAACTCCTACAATGAGCAGTTCTTC.

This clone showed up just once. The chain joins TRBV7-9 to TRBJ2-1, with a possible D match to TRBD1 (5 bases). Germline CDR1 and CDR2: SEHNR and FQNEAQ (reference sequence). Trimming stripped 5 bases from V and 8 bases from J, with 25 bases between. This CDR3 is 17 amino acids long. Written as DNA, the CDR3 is TGTGCCAGCAGCCCCCAAAACCCCAGACAGACGTGGGATGAGCAGTTCTTC. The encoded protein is CASSPQNPRQTWDEQFF.

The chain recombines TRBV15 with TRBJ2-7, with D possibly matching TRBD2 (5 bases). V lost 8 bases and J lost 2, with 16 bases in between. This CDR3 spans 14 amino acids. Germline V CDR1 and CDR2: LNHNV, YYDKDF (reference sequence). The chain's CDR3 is CATARDIAAYEQYF. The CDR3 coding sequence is TGTGCCACCGCCCGGGATATAGCCGCCTACGAGCAGTACTTC.